This paragraph reports one TCR beta chain. Its antigen is as yet unknown. CDR3 length: 13 amino acids. CDR1 is SQVTM and CDR2 is ANQGSEA in the germline V gene. TCRdb reprocessed the 5' RACE reads, keeping one entry per CDR3 protein, no DNA. In total, the table holds a few hundred thousand distinct CDR3 sequences. This sample stems from a study of T cells expressing NK-cell markers. The study, taken as a whole, reports: These clonotypes additionally ranked first within the CD3+CD56-NKG2C+ fraction of a few donors.

This TCR derives from a man aged 18 to 30 in good health. This chain uses TRBV29-1 with TRBJ1-2; TCRdb designates TRBD1, a call that cannot be tested without DNA. The sample consisted of blood T cells: a sorted CD56 or NKG2C T cell subset, CD4+ or CD8+ T cells, or bulk PBMC T cells (not recorded which). The CDR3 sequence: CSARKMAENGYTF.